The 8 T cell receptor beta chains below come from one sample, sequenced in a study of shared clonotypes between healthy human individuals. Some clones are missing from TCRdb's copy, which holds only in-frame ones; the method was immunoSEQ multiplex PCR. The data contain around 690,000 clones, about nine tenths of them seen just once; the ten biggest clones take up 34%. Sequencing input: memory CD8+ T cells from PBMCs. Subset here: CD45RO+ cells pooled with CCR7-negative TemRA cells. The source is a man younger than 30 in good health. Some clones in this sample may be carry-over from other donors' samples.

V is TRBV7-7 and J is TRBJ2-7, with 11 bases identical to TRBD2. CDR1 and CDR2 (germline): SSHAT, FNYEAQ (reference sequence). With V trimmed by 5 bases and J by 3 bases, 6 bases remained unmatched. This CDR3 is built from 15 residues. The CDR3, as DNA: TGTGCCAGCAGCCCAGGACTAGCGGGCCACTACGAGCAGTACTTC. Translation gives CASSPGLAGHYEQYF. Based on the CDR3 plus reference TRBV7-7 and TRBJ2-7, the full variable domain is GAGVSQSPRYKVTKRGQDVTLRCDPISSHATLYWYQQALGQGPEFLTYFNYEAQPDKSGLPSDRFSAERPEGSISTLTIQRTEQRDSAMYRCASSPGLAGHYEQYFGPGTRLTVT.

This chain joins TRBV4-1 and TRBJ2-7; D gene unclear. The CDR3 length is 13 residues. Per germline, CDR1 MGHRA and CDR2 YSYEKL. Trimming pared 0 bases from V and 2 bases from J, leaving 5 bases between. The CDR3 is CASSQELTYEQYF. DNA of the CDR3: TGCGCCAGCAGCCAAGAGCTCACCTACGAGCAGTACTTC.

In regard to this clone: Other DNA sequences of this sample code for an identical CDR3. This chain joins TRBV19 and TRBJ1-1; D unresolved. CDR1 LNHDA and CDR2 SQIVND come from the germline V gene (reference sequence). This CDR3 comprises 13 residues. V lost 3 bases and J lost 0, with 5 bases in between. The CDR3 reads CASSIWLNTEAFF. The CDR3 bases are TGTGCCAGTAGTATTTGGCTGAACACTGAAGCTTTCTTT. Supplemented by reference TRBV19 and TRBJ1-1, the full variable domain reads DGGITQSPKYLFRKEGQNVTLSCEQNLNHDAMYWYRQDPGQGLRLIYYSQIVNDFQKGDIAEGYSVSREKKESFPLTVTSAQKNPTAFYLCASSIWLNTEAFFGQGTRLTVV.

The rearrangement links TRBV23-1 to TRBJ1-5; D remains unclear. TRBV23-1 is given ORF status, its function remaining uncertain. The CDR3 sequence is 19 residues long. V was pared by 6 bases and J by 0 bases, with 24 bases between. The CDR3: CASRVSGPGSLYSNQPQHF. For the CDR3, the DNA is TGCGCCAGCAGGGTGTCTGGTCCCGGCAGCCTTTATAGCAATCAGCCCCAGCATTTT.

The chain is built from TRBV27 and TRBJ2-5, with TRBD2 matching over 7 bases. Germline lookup yields CDR1 MNHEY and CDR2 SMNVEV (reference sequence). The V segment lost 5 bases and the J segment 5 bases; nucleotides outside the gene matches: 14. CDR3 length: 16 residues. The CDR3 bases are TGTGCCAGCAGTCCCCGGGCGGGGCTCGGGAGGGAGACCCAGTACTTC. Amino acid sequence: CASSPRAGLGRETQYF.

CDR3 DNA: TGTGCCAGCAGCTTAAACCCGCGGGACATCCAAATCTCCTACGAGCAGTACTTC. Translation: CASSLNPRDIQISYEQYF. V and J are TRBV7-8 and TRBJ2-7; D may match TRBD1 or TRBD2 (6 bases each). Looked up from germline, CDR1 is SGHVS and CDR2 is FQNEAQ. This CDR3 is 18 amino acids long. Deletions cut 2 bases from V and 0 bases from J, with 20 bases between.

CDR3 nucleotide sequence: TGTGCCAGCAGAGGACTAGCGGGAGGTTCGGATGAGCAGTTCTTC. It encodes CASRGLAGGSDEQFF. This chain links TRBV7-9 with TRBJ2-1; 14 bases align to TRBD2. The CDR3 spans 15 residues. Germline V gene lookup returns CDR1 SEHNR and CDR2 FQNEAQ (reference sequence). The trim removed 6 bases at V and 8 bases at J, leaving 6 bases unmatched.

A single count supports this clone. V and J are TRBV6-5 and TRBJ1-2; D remains ambiguous. Between the trimmed V and J ends, which lost 7 bases and 4 bases, there was a span of 16 bases. Germline lookup yields CDR1 MNHEY and CDR2 SVGAGI. The CDR3 contains 14 residues. Here the CDR3 DNA reads TGTGCCAGCACCCCCAACCCGGGCAGCTATGGCTACACCTTC. Translating it yields CASTPNPGSYGYTF.